These 5 T cell receptor beta chains share one sample of origin, sequenced in a study of T cell responses to AZD1222 COVID-19 vaccine. Produced via immunoSEQ multiplex PCR; TCRdb's table is partial and in-frame only. The table records 150,000 or so clones, 88% of them present only once. Source: peripheral blood, taken on day 0 of AZD1222 vaccination. The source of these receptors is an adult in good health.

The rearrangement uses TRBV4-1 and TRBJ1-3; TRBD1 is a possible D gene (5 bases). The V gene's germline CDR1 is MGHRA and CDR2 YSYEKL. The CDR3 spans 15 residues. The V and J ends lost 0 bases and 6 bases respectively, with 12 bases between them. This chain's CDR3 is CASSQDNRRENTIYF. The CDR3 nucleotides are TGCGCCAGCAGCCAAGATAACAGGCGTGAAAACACCATATATTTT.

The rearrangement uses TRBV2 and TRBJ2-1; D could derive from TRBD1 or TRBD2 (7 bases each). Germline values: CDR1 SNHLY, CDR2 FYNNEI. This CDR3 contains 14 residues. Trimming removed 0 bases at V and 9 bases at J, with 12 bases between. The CDR3 region is CASSEAARGGEQFF. The CDR3 DNA follows: TGTGCCAGCAGTGAAGCGGCCAGGGGGGGTGAGCAGTTCTTC.

J is TRBJ2-7 and V is TRBV18; 9 bases line up with TRBD1. CDR3 length: 14 amino acids. CDR1 and CDR2 (germline): KGHSH, LQKENI. V shed 6 bases, J shed 5 bases, and the junction held 8 bases outside the gene matches. The DNA for the CDR3 is TGTGCCAGCTCCACCAGGGACAGGGCCAACGAGCAGTACTTC. Residues: CASSTRDRANEQYF. Full variable domain (outside the CDR3, taken from reference TRBV18 and TRBJ2-7): NAGVMQNPRHLVRRRGQEARLRCSPMKGHSHVYWYRQLPEEGLKFMVYLQKENIIDESGMPKERFSAEFPKEGPSILRIQQVVRGDSAAYFCASSTRDRANEQYFGPGTRLTVT.

V gene TRBV28 combines with J gene TRBJ1-1; no definite D call. Trimming took 4 bases from V and 0 from J, leaving 9 bases between them. The CDR3 sequence is 14 residues long. Germline CDR1 is MDHEN and CDR2 is SYDVKM. The CDR3 nucleotides are TGTGCCAGCAGTTCTTGGGCCATGAACACTGAAGCTTTCTTT. Its translation: CASSSWAMNTEAFF.

The rearrangement uses TRBV5-4 and TRBJ2-5, with D maybe TRBD1 (5 bases). The V end lost 0 bases, the J end lost 2 bases, and 14 bases lay between the germline ends. In germline, CDR1 is SGHNT, CDR2 YYREEE (reference sequence). This CDR3 has 16 residues. The CDR3 sequence: CASSLVVWGGQETQYF. The CDR3, as DNA: TGTGCCAGCAGCTTGGTAGTTTGGGGCGGACAAGAGACCCAGTACTTC.